These T cell receptor beta chains were read from a single sample in a study of naive and memory T cell subsets. TCRdb reprocessed the UMI-ligation and nested PCR reads via MiXCR and lists one record per CDR3 protein. The sample yields roughly 140,000 distinct CDR3 sequences, approximately 20% seen once. Sequencing was carried out using naive CD8+ T cells from blood. These receptor sequences come from a human donor in good health. Each CDR3 is given with its conserved first and last residue. D genes are given only for firm matches. For some rows the clone size is stated as once, few or many, or as a class when expanded; others skip it.

.	TRBD2	TRBJ2-1	TRBV5-1	TGCGCCAGCAGCTTGGGCGATCAAGCGGGAAACTACAATGAGCAGTTCTTC	CASSLGDQAGNYNEQFF
.	.	TRBJ2-3	TRBV13	TGTGCCAGCAGCCCAGAGGGAGATACGCAGTATTTT	CASSPEGDTQYF
.	TRBD2	TRBJ2-1	TRBV3-1	TGTGCCAGCAGCCAGGGACTAGCGGAGATCAATGAGCAGTTCTTC	CASSQGLAEINEQFF
.	TRBD1	TRBJ2-7	TRBV28	TGTGCCAGCAGTTTAGCCGACAGGGGGGCCCCAAGCTACGAGCAGTACTTC	CASSLADRGAPSYEQYF
few	.	TRBJ2-1	TRBV21-1	TGTGCCAGCAGCAAAGTAAATTGGGACAGTAATACCGATGAGCAGTTCTTC	CASSKVNWDSNTDEQFF
few	.	TRBJ1-5	TRBV30	TGTGCTTCGTCGATCGATAGCAATCAGCCCCAGCATTTT	CASSIDSNQPQHF
few	.	TRBJ2-1	TRBV27	TGTGCCAGCACCGCATACAATGAGCAGTTCTTC	CASTAYNEQFF
.	.	TRBJ2-5	TRBV12-3/TRBV12-4	TGTGCCAGCAGTTTAGCGGTCGGCTCCGGGGAGACCCAGTACTTC	CASSLAVGSGETQYF
many	TRBD2	TRBJ2-1	TRBV28	TGTGCCAGCAGTTGGGGCGGGAGGGACTCCTACAATGAGCAGTTCTTC	CASSWGGRDSYNEQFF
few	.	TRBJ1-1	TRBV29-1	TGCAGCGTTGAAAAGGGCTGGGCTTTCTTT	CSVEKGWAFF
.	.	TRBJ2-1	TRBV9	TGTGCCAGCAGCGTCGGTCGGTGGGGGGGCCACAATGAGCAGTTCTTC	CASSVGRWGGHNEQFF